This T cell receptor beta chain appears in the sequencing data of a study of T cell responses to AZD1222 COVID-19 vaccine. Overall study: Doses given second, at about 4 or about 12 weeks, were pooled.

A remark on this clone: Its cognate antigen is unknown.

Generated by immunoSEQ multiplex PCR, the TCRdb table keeps only in-frame clones and is missing some. The sample yields around 100,000 clones, 85% to 90% seen once. Study-level findings and limits: Unmutated variant regions are reportedly the target of nearly half of TCRs that are spike-specific.

The ends lost 0 bases at V and 6 bases at J; junction bases unmatched: 3. The CDR3 runs to 14 residues. Germline lookup yields CDR1 KGHSH and CDR2 LQKENI. The sequence was collected from an adult in good health. The chain is built from TRBV18 and TRBJ2-7; 9 bases fit TRBD1. This material consisted of peripheral blood, taken on day 0 of AZD1222 vaccination. The CDR3 sequence is CASSPPGQGSEQYF. CDR3 nucleotide sequence: TGTGCCAGCTCACCACCGGGACAGGGTTCCGAGCAGTACTTC.